This T cell receptor (beta chain) was recovered during a study of cytomegalovirus exposure and HLA in healthy donors. The overall study: From about 179 million T cells, an earlier analysis saw approximately 110 million unique TCR beta sequences. Study-wide points: The authors later found HLA-associated TCR beta chains more clonally expanded than equally common others. Follow-up analysis later connected one missense variant in DCLRE1C with trimming of TCR beta V- and J-genes. Later analysis suggested most CMV-associated TCR beta chains were HLA-restricted.

Germline V gene sequence: CDR1 LNHDA, CDR2 SQIVND (reference sequence). V lost 2 bases and J 3 bases, leaving 8 bases between the germline ends. The CDR3 runs to 14 residues. Primers included in the PCR were 60 Vbeta and 13 Jbeta primers. Using immunoSEQ multiplex PCR, the repertoire was profiled, and TCRdb retains in-frame clones only, with some absent. The data show about 140,000 clones, more than 70% seen once. This clone was seen more than once but under ten times. Its cognate antigen is unknown. The gene calls are TRBV19 and TRBJ2-1; D gene uncertain. Sequencing input: PBMCs. The clonotype originates from a man between 25 and 39 years old in good health and CMV-seronegative. In DNA, the CDR3 is TGTGCCAGTAGTATACGGCAGGTCTACAATGAGCAGTTCTTC. It specifies CASSIRQVYNEQFF.